This passage covers 31 T cell receptor beta chains from one sample sequenced in a study of shared clonotypes between healthy human individuals. Assay used: immunoSEQ multiplex PCR; TCRdb lists only in-frame clones, some missing. This table has some 2,100,000 clones, under 97% appearing once. Sequencing was carried out using naive CD4+ T cells sorted from blood. Specified subset: CD45RA+ positively selected. The receptors were gathered from a man in his late teens or twenties in good health.

The chain is built from TRBV5-4 and TRBJ2-7; TRBD2 matches 7 bases. The CDR3 spans 15 residues. CDR1 is SGHNT and CDR2 is YYREEE in the germline V gene (reference sequence). With 0 bases clipped from V and 0 bases from J, the junction kept 3 bases outside the gene matches. The CDR3 coding sequence is TGTGCCAGCAGCTTGGGGCGGGAGAGCTCCTACGAGCAGTACTTC. This codes for CASSLGRESSYEQYF.

This clone was observed a single time. The chain combines TRBV7-3 with TRBJ2-7; 8 nucleotides line up with TRBD2. Germline V CDR1 and CDR2: SGHTA, FQGTGA. CDR3 length: 15 amino acids. Trimming cost V 1 base and J 5 bases; bases outside gene matches: 7. The CDR3: CASSLNTAGANEQYF. CDR3 DNA sequence: TGTGCCAGCAGCTTAAATACAGCGGGAGCCAACGAGCAGTACTTC.

As concerns this clone: Other DNA sequences in the same sample also yield this CDR3. DNA of the CDR3: TGTGCCACCAGCAGAGGACTAGCGGGAGGGAATGAGCAGTTCTTC. Protein: CATSRGLAGGNEQFF. The V and J genes are TRBV15 and TRBJ2-1; 14 nucleotides align to TRBD2. Per germline, CDR1 LNHNV and CDR2 YYDKDF (reference sequence). The trim removed 1 base at V and 7 bases at J, leaving 0 bases unmatched. The CDR3 length is 15 residues.

This chain links TRBV6-5 with TRBJ1-6, with a possible D match to TRBD1 (6 bases). CDR3 length: 15 amino acids. Trimming removed 4 bases from V and 0 bases from J, with 7 bases in between. CDR1 is MNHEY and CDR2 is SVGAGI in the germline V gene. DNA of the CDR3: TGTGCCAGCAGTTCACAGGGCTCCTATAATTCACCCCTCCACTTT. It codes for CASSSQGSYNSPLHF.

In DNA, the CDR3 is TGTGCCAGCAGTTGGGACGTACGGGGGAGGACCGGGGAGCTGTTTTTT. Protein: CASSWDVRGRTGELFF. The chain uses TRBV28 and TRBJ2-2; perhaps TRBD2 as D (6 bases). V lost 4 bases, J lost 5 bases, and 17 bases lay in between. The germline CDR1 and CDR2 sequences are MDHEN and SYDVKM. This CDR3 contains 16 residues.

CDR3 nucleotide sequence: TGTGCCAGCAGCCTACAGGGCGGCACTGAAGCTTTCTTT. Its translation: CASSLQGGTEAFF. The chain joins TRBV28 to TRBJ1-1; tentatively, D is TRBD1 (6 bases). The CDR3 consists of 13 residues. Trimming cost V 6 bases and J 4 bases, with 12 bases left between them. Looked up from germline, CDR1 is MDHEN and CDR2 is SYDVKM.

About this clone: Other DNA sequences in the same sample also yield this CDR3. The genes are TRBV30 and TRBJ1-2; 8 nucleotides agree with TRBD1. This CDR3 has 13 residues. With 1 base clipped from V and 4 bases from J, the junction kept 2 bases outside the gene matches. Germline V CDR1 and CDR2: GTSNPN, SVGIG (reference sequence). In DNA, the CDR3 is TGTGCCTGGAGTGCCACAGGGGGCTATGGCTACACCTTC. Translation: CAWSATGGYGYTF.

The chain has TRBV18 and TRBJ2-2; 11 bases fit TRBD2. The CDR3 has 16 amino acids. Losses at the gene ends were 5 bases for V and 1 base for J; bases not matched to a gene: 3. Germline V gene data show CDR1 as KGHSH and CDR2 as LQKENI. The CDR3 spells CASSTGLAVNTGELFF. As DNA, the CDR3 is TGTGCCAGCTCAACGGGACTAGCGGTGAACACCGGGGAGCTGTTTTTT.

This chain joins TRBV4-1 and TRBJ1-6, with 8 bases identical to TRBD1. The CDR3 runs 16 residues. Germline lookup yields CDR1 MGHRA and CDR2 YSYEKL. V lost 4 bases and J lost 4; bases outside the gene matches: 6. The CDR3: CASSPGQGRYNSPLHF. DNA of the CDR3: TGCGCCAGCAGCCCAGGACAGGGCCGATATAATTCACCCCTCCACTTT.

For this clone: An end of the junction differs from the germline gene, which may be a read error. V gene TRBV7-7 combines with J gene TRBJ2-5, with a tentative D call TRBD1 (7 bases). Germline V lookup: CDR1 SSHAT, CDR2 FNYEAQ (reference sequence). There are 16 residues in the CDR3. The CDR3 reads CASSLVRQGGGETQYF. The CDR3 region has the DNA TGTGCTAGCAGCTTAGTTAGACAGGGAGGAGGAGAGACCCAGTACTTC.

The sample holds one count of this clone. The chain joins TRBV6-1 to TRBJ1-6; possible D gene TRBD1, 6 bases. The CDR3 is made up of 15 amino acids. V shed 8 bases and J shed 0 bases, with 11 bases lying between them. Germline loops: CDR1 MNHNS, CDR2 SASEGT. The CDR3 DNA reads TGTGCCAGCCGGCAGGGGAGCTCCTATAATTCACCCCTCCACTTT. This translates into CASRQGSSYNSPLHF.

The chain uses TRBV7-2 and TRBJ2-4; the D is unclear. Germline V gives CDR1 SGHTA, CDR2 FQGNSA. The length of the CDR3 is 16 residues. Trimming removed 1 base at V and 3 bases at J, with 13 bases between. Here the CDR3 reads CASSLDGSVGKNIQYF. The CDR3 region has the DNA TGTGCCAGCAGCTTAGATGGATCGGTTGGCAAAAACATTCAGTACTTC.

The CDR3 DNA reads TGTGCCAGCAGTTTATTTGGTGGGGGTGGGGCCGGAGCCCTCCACTTT. It translates to CASSLFGGGGAGALHF. The chain is built from TRBV28 and TRBJ1-6; possible D gene TRBD1, 5 bases. The CDR3 extends over 16 amino acids. V was cut by 1 base and J by 14 bases, with 21 bases left in between. The V gene's germline CDR1 is MDHEN and CDR2 SYDVKM. Variable domain in full (rest from reference TRBV28 and TRBJ1-6): DVKVTQSSRYLVKRTGEKVFLECVQDMDHENMFWYRQDPGLGLRLIYFSYDVKMKEKGDIPEGYSVSREKKERFSLILESASTNQTSMYLCASSLFGGGGAGALHFGNGTRLTVT.

The rearrangement uses TRBV6-5 and TRBJ1-5, with a possible D match to TRBD1 (6 bases). There are 15 residues in the CDR3. The V end lost 6 bases, the J end lost 2 bases, and 14 bases lay between the germline ends. Germline V lookup: CDR1 MNHEY, CDR2 SVGAGI. The CDR3 here is CASSDRGLGNQPQHF. CDR3 nucleotides: TGTGCCAGCAGCGATCGGGGGCTGGGCAATCAGCCCCAGCATTTT.

The genes are TRBV5-6 and TRBJ2-3; D not resolved. V lost 3 bases and J lost 5, with 7 bases in between. Germline CDR1 SGHDT, CDR2 YYEEEE. CDR3 length: 12 amino acids. The CDR3 here is CASSSDRDTQYF. CDR3 coding DNA: TGTGCCAGCAGCTCCGACCGAGATACGCAGTATTTT.

The sample holds a few counts of this clone. Additional DNA sequences in this sample encode the identical CDR3. This chain joins TRBV5-4 and TRBJ1-1, with D uncertain. Trimming took 0 bases from V and 1 from J, leaving 4 bases between them. The germline gives CDR1 SGHNT, CDR2 YYREEE (reference sequence). The CDR3 extends over 13 amino acids. The CDR3 protein is CASSLGGNTEAFF. DNA for the CDR3: TGTGCCAGCAGCTTGGGGGGGAACACTGAAGCTTTCTTT.

This clone was seen only once. The genes are TRBV18 and TRBJ2-1; tentatively, D is TRBD2 (6 bases). V was trimmed by 6 bases and J by 5 bases, leaving 23 bases between them. The CDR3 is 17 amino acids. Germline CDR1 and CDR2: KGHSH and LQKENI. The CDR3: CASSLYAPGLNDNEQFF. CDR3 nucleotides: TGTGCCAGCTCGCTCTACGCACCGGGACTGAATGACAATGAGCAGTTCTTC.

Worth noting for this clone: The identical CDR3 is also encoded by other nucleotide sequences in the sample. The rearrangement uses TRBV20-1 and TRBJ1-2; D gene unclear. V was shortened by 1 base and J by 6 bases, with 6 bases between the two germline ends. In germline, CDR1 is DFQATT, CDR2 SNEGSKA (reference sequence). This CDR3 is 11 amino acids long. The chain's CDR3 is CSARAGNGYTF. The CDR3 DNA sequence: TGCAGTGCTAGAGCGGGGAATGGCTACACCTTC.

The V and J genes are TRBV7-3 and TRBJ1-2; 7 nucleotides agree with TRBD1. The V gene end was trimmed by 0 bases and the J gene end by 6 bases; junction bases not matched to a gene: 4. The V gene's germline CDR1 is SGHTA and CDR2 FQGTGA. CDR3 length equals 14 residues. CDR3 sequence reads: CASSLTRGQNGYTF. The DNA for the CDR3 is TGTGCCAGCAGCTTAACGAGGGGACAGAATGGCTACACCTTC.

The V call is TRBV7-2, the J call TRBJ1-1; D is uncertain. The germline CDR1 and CDR2 sequences are SGHTA and FQGNSA. The V end was cut by 4 bases, the J end by 4 bases, with 13 bases between. This CDR3 comprises 14 residues. This CDR3 is CASSSQLASTEAFF. In nucleotides, the CDR3 is TGTGCCAGCAGCTCTCAATTGGCCTCCACTGAAGCTTTCTTT.

The rearrangement links TRBV5-1 to TRBJ2-5, with TRBD1 identical over 7 bases. CDR3 length: 16 amino acids. The V and J ends lost 4 bases and 2 bases, in that order; junction bases with no gene match: 11. Germline V gene lookup returns CDR1 SGHRS and CDR2 YFSETQ. The CDR3 DNA is TGCGCCAGCAGCCCCGGACAGGCTGGGGTACAAGAGACCCAGTACTTC. Protein: CASSPGQAGVQETQYF.

The J gene is TRBJ1-3, the V gene TRBV9; unclear D gene. This CDR3 contains 15 residues. Trimming took off 0 bases at V and 3 bases at J, with 10 bases between the two ends. The germline V gene encodes CDR1 SGDLS and CDR2 YYNGEE. This CDR3 is CASSVGAEFGNTIYF. The CDR3 DNA reads TGTGCCAGCAGCGTAGGGGCGGAGTTTGGAAACACCATATATTTT.

The chain uses TRBV5-1 and TRBJ2-7; D call uncertain. Trimming pared 4 bases from V and 0 bases from J, leaving 14 bases between. Per the germline V gene, CDR1 is SGHRS and CDR2 is YFSETQ. The length of the CDR3 is 15 residues. In DNA, the CDR3 is TGCGCCAGCAGCGCCGGACCCGCCTCCTCCTACGAGCAGTACTTC. It translates to CASSAGPASSYEQYF.

The chain uses TRBV18 and TRBJ2-7; no clear D. V lost 6 bases and J 0 bases, leaving 9 bases between the germline ends. The CDR3 runs to 13 residues. Germline V gene data show CDR1 as KGHSH and CDR2 as LQKENI. The CDR3 region has the DNA TGTGCCAGCTCTACCGGGTCCTCCTACGAGCAGTACTTC. Its translation is CASSTGSSYEQYF. Full variable domain (remainder filled in from reference TRBV18 and TRBJ2-7): NAGVMQNPRHLVRRRGQEARLRCSPMKGHSHVYWYRQLPEEGLKFMVYLQKENIIDESGMPKERFSAEFPKEGPSILRIQQVVRGDSAAYFCASSTGSSYEQYFGPGTRLTVT.

DNA of the CDR3: TGTGCCAGCAGCTTAGTAGGGGGAGGCAACACCGGGGAGCTGTTTTTT. As protein: CASSLVGGGNTGELFF. This rearrangement joins TRBV7-8 to TRBJ2-2; the D call may be TRBD1 or TRBD2 (6 bases each). Germline V lookup: CDR1 SGHVS, CDR2 FQNEAQ. This CDR3 is built from 16 residues. V lost 1 base, J lost 2 bases, and 11 bases lay in between.

The V gene is TRBV5-1, the J gene TRBJ2-2; TRBD2 matches at 10 bases. Germline V CDR1 and CDR2: SGHRS, YFSETQ. V gave up 3 bases and J gave up 8 bases; unmatched junction bases: 7. The CDR3 covers 15 residues. CDR3 sequence reads: CASSSPGLASGELFF. The DNA of the CDR3 is TGCGCCAGCAGCTCACCGGGACTAGCGTCAGGGGAGCTGTTTTTT.

The CDR3 here is CASIGGGQQYNEQFF. In DNA, the CDR3 is TGTGCCAGCATCGGAGGGGGACAGCAGTACAATGAGCAGTTCTTC. This chain connects TRBV6-1 to TRBJ2-1; TRBD1 might be the D (7 bases). V gave up 7 bases and J gave up 4 bases, with 17 bases separating them. Germline loops: CDR1 MNHNS, CDR2 SASEGT. The CDR3 is 15 residues long.

V gene TRBV4-3 combines with J gene TRBJ2-2, with D uncertain. This CDR3 comprises 15 residues. V lost 0 bases and J lost 5, with 10 bases in between. Germline V gives CDR1 LGHNA, CDR2 YSLEER. Here the CDR3 DNA reads TGCGCCAGCAGCCAAGAGGCGCCGACGACCGGGGAGCTGTTTTTT. Translation gives CASSQEAPTTGELFF.

Details on this clone: Within the sample, other DNA sequences also encode this same CDR3. This sequence joins TRBV7-9 and TRBJ1-1; D perhaps matches TRBD1 (6 bases). Trimming removed 5 bases from V and 1 base from J, with 11 bases in between. Germline V gene sequence: CDR1 SEHNR, CDR2 FQNEAQ (reference sequence). The CDR3 is 14 amino acids. The CDR3 spells CASSLAGENTEAFF. CDR3 DNA: TGTGCCAGCAGCCTCGCAGGGGAGAACACTGAAGCTTTCTTT.

The V and J genes are TRBV2 and TRBJ2-7; 7 bases are shared with TRBD1. CDR3 length: 13 amino acids. Germline CDR1 and CDR2: SNHLY and FYNNEI. Unmatched junction bases numbered 5, after V lost 7 bases and J lost 2 bases. The CDR3 nucleotides are TGTGCCAGCACGGGACAGACGGCCTACGAGCAGTACTTC. It encodes CASTGQTAYEQYF.

Details on this clone: A much larger clone sits a single nucleotide away, making a read error possible. The identical CDR3 is also encoded by other nucleotide sequences in the sample. J is TRBJ2-5 and V is TRBV28; D gene unclear. CDR1 and CDR2 (germline): MDHEN, SYDVKM. Trimming left V 2 bases short and J 5 bases short, with 3 bases between. The CDR3 totals 11 residues. CDR3 coding DNA: TGTGCCAGCAGTTTAGGGGAGACCCAGTACTTC. Protein: CASSLGETQYF.